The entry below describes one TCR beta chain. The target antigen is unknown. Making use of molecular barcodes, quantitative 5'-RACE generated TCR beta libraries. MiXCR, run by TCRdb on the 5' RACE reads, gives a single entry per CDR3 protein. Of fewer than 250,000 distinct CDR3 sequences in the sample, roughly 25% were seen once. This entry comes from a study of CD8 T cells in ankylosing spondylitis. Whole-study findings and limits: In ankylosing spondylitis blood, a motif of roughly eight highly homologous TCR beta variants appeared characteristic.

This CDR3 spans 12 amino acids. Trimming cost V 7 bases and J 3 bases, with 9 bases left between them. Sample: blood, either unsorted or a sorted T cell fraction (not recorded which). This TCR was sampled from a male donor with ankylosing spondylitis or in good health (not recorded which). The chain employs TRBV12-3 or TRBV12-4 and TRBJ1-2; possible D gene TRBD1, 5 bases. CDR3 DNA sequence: TGTGCCAGCACCCTAGGGGACTATGGCTACACCTTC. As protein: CASTLGDYGYTF.